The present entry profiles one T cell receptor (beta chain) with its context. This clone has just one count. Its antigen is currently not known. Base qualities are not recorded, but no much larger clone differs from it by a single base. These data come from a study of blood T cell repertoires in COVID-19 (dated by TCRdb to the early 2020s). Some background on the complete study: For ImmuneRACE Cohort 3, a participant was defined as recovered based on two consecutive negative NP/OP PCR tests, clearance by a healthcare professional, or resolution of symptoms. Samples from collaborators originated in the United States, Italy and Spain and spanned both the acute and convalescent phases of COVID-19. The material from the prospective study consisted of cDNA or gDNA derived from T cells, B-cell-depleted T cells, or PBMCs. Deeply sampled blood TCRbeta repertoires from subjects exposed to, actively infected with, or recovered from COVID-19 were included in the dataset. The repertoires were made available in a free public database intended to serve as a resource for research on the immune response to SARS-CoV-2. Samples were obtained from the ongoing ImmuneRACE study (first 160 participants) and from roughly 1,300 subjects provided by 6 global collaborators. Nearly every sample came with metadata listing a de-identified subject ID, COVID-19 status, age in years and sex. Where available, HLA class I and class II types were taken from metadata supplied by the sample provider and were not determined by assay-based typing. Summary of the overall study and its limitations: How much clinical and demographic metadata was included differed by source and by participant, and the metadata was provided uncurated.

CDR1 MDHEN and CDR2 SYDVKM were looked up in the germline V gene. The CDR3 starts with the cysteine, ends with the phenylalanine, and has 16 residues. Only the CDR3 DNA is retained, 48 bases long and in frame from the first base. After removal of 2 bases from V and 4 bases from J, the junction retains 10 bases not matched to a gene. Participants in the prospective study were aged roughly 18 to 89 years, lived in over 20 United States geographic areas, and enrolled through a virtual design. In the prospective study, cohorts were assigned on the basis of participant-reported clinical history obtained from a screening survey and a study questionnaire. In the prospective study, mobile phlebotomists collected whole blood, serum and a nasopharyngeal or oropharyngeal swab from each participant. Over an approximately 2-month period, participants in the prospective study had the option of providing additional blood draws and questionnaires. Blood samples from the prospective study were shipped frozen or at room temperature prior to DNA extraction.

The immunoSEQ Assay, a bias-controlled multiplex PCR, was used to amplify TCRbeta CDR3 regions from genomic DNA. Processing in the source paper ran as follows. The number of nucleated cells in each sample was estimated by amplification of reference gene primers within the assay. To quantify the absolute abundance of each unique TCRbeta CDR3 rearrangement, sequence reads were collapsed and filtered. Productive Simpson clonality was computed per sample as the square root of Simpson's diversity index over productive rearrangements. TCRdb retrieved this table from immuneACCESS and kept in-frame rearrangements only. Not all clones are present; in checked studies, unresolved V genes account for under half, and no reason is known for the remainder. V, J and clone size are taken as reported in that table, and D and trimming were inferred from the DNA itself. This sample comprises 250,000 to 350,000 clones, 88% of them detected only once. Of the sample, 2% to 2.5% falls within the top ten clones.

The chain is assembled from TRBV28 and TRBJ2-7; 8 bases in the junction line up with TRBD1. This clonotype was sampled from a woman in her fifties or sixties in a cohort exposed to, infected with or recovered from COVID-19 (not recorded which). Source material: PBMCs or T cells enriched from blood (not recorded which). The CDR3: CASSLIRQGQVYEQYF. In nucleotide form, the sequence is TGTGCCAGCAGTTTAATCCGACAGGGGCAGGTTTACGAGCAGTACTTC.